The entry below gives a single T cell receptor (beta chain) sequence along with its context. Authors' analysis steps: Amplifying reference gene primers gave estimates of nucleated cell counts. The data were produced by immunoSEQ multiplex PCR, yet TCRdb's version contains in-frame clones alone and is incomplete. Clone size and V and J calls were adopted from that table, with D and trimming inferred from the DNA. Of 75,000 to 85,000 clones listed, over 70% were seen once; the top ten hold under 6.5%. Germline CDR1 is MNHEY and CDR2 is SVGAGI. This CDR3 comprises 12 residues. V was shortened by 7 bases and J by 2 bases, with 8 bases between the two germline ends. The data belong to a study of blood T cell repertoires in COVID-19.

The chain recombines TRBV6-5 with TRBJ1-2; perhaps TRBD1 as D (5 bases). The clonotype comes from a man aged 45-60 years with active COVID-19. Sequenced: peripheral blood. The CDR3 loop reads CASMRGNYGYTF. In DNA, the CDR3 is TGTGCCAGCATGCGGGGCAACTATGGCTACACCTTC.